This T cell receptor (beta chain) was recovered during a study of T cell repertoires in cytomegalovirus infection. Study-wide context: Well-studied HLA-B-restricted CMV epitopes were used in the study alongside recently identified HLA-C-restricted ones. Indicated by public TCR beta signatures were CMV infection and matching HLA type. Study observations and caveats: The study found HLA-C-restricted CMV-specific TCR beta clonotypes dominating the ex vivo response.

In TCRdb, the reads were re-called with MiXCR into one record per CDR3 protein. Among hundreds of thousands of distinct CDR3 sequences listed, 33% were seen once. Details on this clonotype: Its antigen is as yet unknown.

V dropped 6 bases and J dropped 4 bases, with 21 bases sitting between them. The CDR3 is 16 amino acids. CDR1 and CDR2 (germline): MNHEY, SVGAGI. This material consisted of cultured PBMCs, taken from culture after CMV antigen stimulation. The clonotype was recovered from a human donor in good health (CMV status not recorded). Some clones in this sample may be carry-over from other donors' samples. V is TRBV6-5 and J is TRBJ1-2; tentatively, D is TRBD1 (6 bases). The CDR3, as DNA: TGTGCCAGCAGCCGACAGGCGGTTTACGATCCCTATGGCTACACCTTC. Translated: CASSRQAVYDPYGYTF.